This T cell receptor beta chain was observed in a study of T cell repertoires in cytomegalovirus infection. Study summary: Public TCR beta signatures were indicative of both CMV infection and a matching HLA type. Study-level points and caveats: Public TCR beta family frequency separated CMV-and-HLA carriers, including in an independent cohort. CMV-specific TCR beta clonotypes restricted by HLA-C dominated the ex vivo response.

TCRdb re-analysed the reads in MiXCR, keeping a single row per CDR3 protein. The sample includes about 300,000 distinct CDR3 sequences, 8% to 10% of them seen just once. This clonotype appeared a few times. Antigen: not known. The CDR3 consists of 19 residues. Trimming removed 3 bases from V and 3 bases from J, with 26 bases in between. Germline CDR1 reads SGHVS; CDR2 reads FQNEAQ. The clonotype comes from a human donor in good health (CMV status not recorded). Some clones in this sample may be carry-over from other donors' samples. The sample taken for sequencing was PBMCs. The chain joins TRBV7-8 to TRBJ1-1, with a tentative D call TRBD1 (5 bases). The chain's CDR3 is CASSFSGPLRARGDTEAFF. DNA of the CDR3: TGTGCCAGCAGCTTTAGCGGGCCCCTTAGGGCTCGGGGGGACACTGAAGCTTTCTTT.